One and the same sample provided the 25 T cell receptor beta chains below, sequenced in a study of cytomegalovirus exposure and HLA in healthy donors. The study ran its PCR with 60 Vbeta and 13 Jbeta primers. TCRdb's copy holds only in-frame clones and misses some; the assay was immunoSEQ multiplex PCR. The data show approximately 100,000 clones, about 68% seen once. The sample taken for sequencing was PBMCs. Every receptor here comes from a male donor in good health and CMV-seropositive.

The chain uses TRBV19 and TRBJ1-5, with D unresolved. V lost 8 bases and J lost 5, with 16 bases in between. The CDR3 covers 14 residues. Per germline, CDR1 LNHDA and CDR2 SQIVND (reference sequence). The CDR3, as DNA: TGTGCCAGTTCTACTATGGGGAGTCATCAGCCCCAGCATTTT. Protein product: CASSTMGSHQPQHF.

The chain recombines TRBV4-1 with TRBJ2-5, with 7 bases that match TRBD1. The V gene end was trimmed by 5 bases and the J gene end by 1 base; junction bases not matched to a gene: 4. The CDR3 loop spans 14 amino acids. CDR1 and CDR2 (germline): MGHRA, YSYEKL. CDR3 loop: CASSSSGGQETQYF. The DNA for the CDR3 is TGCGCCAGCAGCTCCTCAGGGGGCCAAGAGACCCAGTACTTC.

The V and J genes are TRBV6-1 and TRBJ1-5, with D perhaps TRBD1 (6 bases). The CDR3 contains 16 residues. Germline CDR1 is MNHNS and CDR2 is SASEGT. Trimming stripped 3 bases from V and 3 bases from J, with 15 bases between. CDR3 in amino acids: CASSDRGGGPNQPQHF. In DNA form, the CDR3 reads TGTGCCAGCAGTGATAGGGGAGGGGGACCCAATCAGCCCCAGCATTTT.

The V and J genes are TRBV5-5 and TRBJ2-5; 9 bases are a match to TRBD1. Germline trimming cut 4 bases from V and 3 bases from J; bases unmatched to any gene: 4. CDR3 length equals 14 residues. Germline assignment: CDR1 SGHKS and CDR2 YYEKEE (reference sequence). The CDR3 reads CASSRGTGKETQYF. CDR3 bases: TGTGCCAGCAGCAGAGGGACAGGGAAAGAGACCCAGTACTTC.

To note about this clone: At one boundary the junction diverges from the germline segment, which might be a read error. This chain uses TRBV7-9 with TRBJ2-7, with D perhaps matching TRBD1 (6 bases). Germline V lookup: CDR1 SEHNR, CDR2 FQNEAQ (reference sequence). This CDR3 is 17 amino acids long. The DNA for the CDR3 is TGTTCCAGCAGCCCCGGCGAGGGGGATTCTTCGACCTACGAGCAGTACTTC. Amino acid sequence: CSSSPGEGDSSTYEQYF.

The V gene is TRBV6-5, the J gene TRBJ1-4, with TRBD1 as a possible D gene (6 bases). CDR1 is MNHEY, CDR2 SVGAGI, per germline. Trimming stripped 4 bases from V and 5 bases from J, with 14 bases between. CDR3 length equals 15 residues. CDR3 in DNA: TGTGCCAGCAGTTCCCGTCGACAGGAGAATGAAAAACTGTTTTTT. It specifies CASSSRRQENEKLFF.

The rearrangement links TRBV7-2 to TRBJ2-7, with unresolved D. With 5 bases removed from V and 1 base from J, the gap between germline ends came to 6 bases. Germline CDR1 SGHTA, CDR2 FQGNSA. The CDR3 totals 12 residues. CDR3 sequence reads: CASSQSSYEQYF. In DNA, the CDR3 is TGTGCCAGCAGCCAATCATCCTACGAGCAGTACTTC. Full variable domain (missing parts from reference TRBV7-2 and TRBJ2-7): GAGVSQSPSNKVTEKGKDVELRCDPISGHTALYWYRQSLGQGLEFLIYFQGNSAPDKSGLPSDRFSAERTGGSVSTLTIQRTQQEDSAVYLCASSQSSYEQYFGPGTRLTVT.

By frequency in the sample, this clone is medium-sized. This chain links TRBV6-4 with TRBJ2-1; 8 positions match TRBD2. The germline CDR1 and CDR2 sequences are MRHNA and SNTAGT. Losses at the gene ends were 3 bases for V and 0 bases for J; bases not matched to a gene: 1. This CDR3 is 15 amino acids long. The CDR3 loop is CASSESGGSYNEQFF. The DNA for the CDR3 is TGTGCCAGCAGTGAAAGCGGGGGCTCCTACAATGAGCAGTTCTTC.

V and J are TRBV5-1 and TRBJ1-1; 8 nucleotides line up with TRBD1. There are 14 residues in the CDR3. Per the germline V gene, CDR1 is SGHRS and CDR2 is YFSETQ. After removal of 5 bases from V and 3 bases from J, the junction contained 6 bases not matched to a gene. In DNA form, the CDR3 reads TGCGCCAGCAGAAGACAGGGGCGGGACACTGAAGCTTTCTTT. Amino acid sequence: CASRRQGRDTEAFF.

The chain has TRBV9 and TRBJ2-1, with D maybe TRBD1 (5 bases). The V and J ends lost 2 bases and 7 bases respectively, with 16 bases between them. The CDR3 spans 15 residues. Germline-derived CDR1 and CDR2 are SGDLS and YYNGEE. The CDR3 sequence: CASSVGRANRNEQFF. In DNA, the CDR3 is TGTGCCAGCAGCGTCGGCAGGGCGAATAGGAATGAGCAGTTCTTC.

This clone was observed a single time. The chain has TRBV27 and TRBJ1-5; D perhaps matches TRBD1 (5 bases). The germline gives CDR1 MNHEY, CDR2 SMNVEV (reference sequence). Trimming took 10 bases from V and 3 from J, leaving 19 bases between them. The CDR3 extends over 15 amino acids. The CDR3 sequence is CATVGRGAYNQPQHF. CDR3 nucleotide sequence: TGTGCCACCGTGGGGAGGGGTGCCTACAATCAGCCCCAGCATTTT.

V usage is TRBV30 and J usage is TRBJ2-7; D might be TRBD2 (5 bases). Per germline, CDR1 GTSNPN and CDR2 SVGIG (reference sequence). Trimming left V 0 bases short and J 7 bases short, with 19 bases between. This CDR3 has 15 residues. Here the CDR3 reads CAWSVYGLFLREQYF. CDR3 in DNA: TGTGCCTGGAGTGTATATGGACTTTTCCTGAGGGAGCAGTACTTC.

A single count supports this clone. The chain joins TRBV7-8 to TRBJ1-1; D not resolved. The ends were cut back, 4 bases at V and 4 bases at J, with 13 bases in the middle. CDR1 is SGHVS, CDR2 FQNEAQ, per germline. CDR3 length: 14 amino acids. The CDR3, as DNA: TGTGCCAGCAGCTCCACCGGTTTTGGCACTGAAGCTTTCTTT. Its translation: CASSSTGFGTEAFF.

V and J are TRBV5-1 and TRBJ2-7; D call uncertain. This CDR3 is 13 amino acids long. V was pared by 0 bases and J by 1 base, with 5 bases between. Germline values: CDR1 SGHRS, CDR2 YFSETQ. The CDR3 coding sequence is TGCGCCAGCAGCTTGGACGGTTCCTACGAGCAGTACTTC. It codes for CASSLDGSYEQYF.

The chain links TRBV10-3 to TRBJ2-3; 8 bases are shared with TRBD2. CDR3 length: 13 amino acids. Germline CDR1 ENHRY, CDR2 SYGVKD. V gave up 6 bases and J gave up 2 bases; unmatched junction bases: 1. The CDR3 loop is CAISGGATDTQYF. In DNA, the CDR3 is TGTGCCATCAGCGGGGGGGCCACAGATACGCAGTATTTT.

This clone occurred a few times. The J gene is TRBJ1-5, the V gene TRBV18; D gene unclear. Germline V CDR1 and CDR2: KGHSH, LQKENI. This CDR3 comprises 12 residues. With 6 bases removed from V and 10 bases from J, the gap between germline ends came to 13 bases. CDR3 sequence reads: CASSREGRPQHF. CDR3 nucleotide sequence: TGTGCCAGCTCGCGAGAGGGCAGACCCCAGCATTTT.

V usage is TRBV16 and J usage is TRBJ1-4; 7 nucleotides agree with TRBD1. Germline V gives CDR1 KGHSY, CDR2 FQNENV. The V and J ends lost 4 bases and 6 bases, in that order; junction bases with no gene match: 11. The CDR3 has 16 amino acids. The CDR3 bases are TGTGCCAGCAGCCGGAACACAGGGGAAGGGGATGAAAAACTGTTTTTT. This encodes CASSRNTGEGDEKLFF.

DNA of the CDR3: TGTGCCAGCAGTGAGGCAGCGGGGGGCCCAGAGACCCAGTACTTC. It encodes CASSEAAGGPETQYF. The rearrangement joins TRBV6-1 to TRBJ2-5; 9 bases are a match to TRBD2. Germline values: CDR1 MNHNS, CDR2 SASEGT. The CDR3 sequence is 15 residues long. J was trimmed by 4 bases and V by 3 bases; bases with no gene match: 6.

This clone was recorded a few times. The V call is TRBV6-5, the J call TRBJ1-2; possibly TRBD1 for D (6 bases). CDR1 and CDR2 from the germline V gene are MNHEY and SVGAGI. There are 14 residues in the CDR3. Trimming took 5 bases from V and 0 from J, leaving 10 bases between them. CDR3: CASSRRGTNYGYTF. The DNA of the CDR3 is TGTGCCAGCAGTCGCAGGGGTACTAACTATGGCTACACCTTC.

Ten or more counts support this clone. This chain uses TRBV11-3 with TRBJ1-1, with a possible D match to TRBD1 (6 bases). This CDR3 has 13 residues. The V gene lost 2 bases and the J gene lost 3 bases, with 7 bases spanning the gap. Germline V lookup: CDR1 SGHNT, CDR2 YENEEA. The CDR3 nucleotides are TGTGCCAGCAGCTTAAACAGGGACACTGAAGCTTTCTTT. Its translation: CASSLNRDTEAFF. Supplemented by reference TRBV11-3 and TRBJ1-1, the full variable domain reads EAGVVQSPRYKIIEKKQPVAFWCNPISGHNTLYWYLQNLGQGPELLIRYENEEAVDDSQLPKDRFSAERLKGVDSTLKIQPAELGDSAVYLCASSLNRDTEAFFGQGTRLTVV.

This chain connects TRBV7-2 to TRBJ2-3; TRBD2 is a possible D gene (6 bases). CDR3 length: 15 residues. V was clipped by 0 bases and J by 2 bases, with 9 bases between them. The germline CDR1 and CDR2 sequences are SGHTA and FQGNSA. CDR3 bases: TGTGCCAGCAGCTTAGCCGGGACTTCCACAGATACGCAGTATTTT. Its protein is CASSLAGTSTDTQYF. The full variable domain, with the rest looked up from reference TRBV7-2 and TRBJ2-3, is GAGVSQSPSNKVTEKGKDVELRCDPISGHTALYWYRQSLGQGLEFLIYFQGNSAPDKSGLPSDRFSAERTGGSVSTLTIQRTQQEDSAVYLCASSLAGTSTDTQYFGPGTRLTVL.

In its sample, this clone was seen once. The chain carries TRBV7-3 and TRBJ1-1; TRBD1 might be the D (5 bases). V was clipped by 2 bases and J by 8 bases, with 12 bases between them. The CDR3 totals 13 residues. Germline CDR1 SGHTA, CDR2 FQGTGA. The CDR3 DNA follows: TGTGCCAGCAGCTTAGGCGCGGGGGGGGAAGCTTTCTTT. It specifies CASSLGAGGEAFF.

This chain connects TRBV18 to TRBJ1-6, with D tentatively TRBD1 (6 bases). Germline V lookup: CDR1 KGHSH, CDR2 LQKENI. The V and J ends lost 2 bases and 7 bases respectively, with 12 bases between them. The CDR3 runs to 15 residues. The CDR3 DNA follows: TGTGCCAGCTCACCAAGGGAAACAGGGAATTCACCCCTCCACTTT. The encoded protein is CASSPRETGNSPLHF.

Only a few counts were recorded for this clone. The J gene is TRBJ2-5, the V gene TRBV7-2; 7 bases are a match to TRBD1. The CDR3 sequence is 14 residues long. V gave up 5 bases and J gave up 2 bases; unmatched junction bases: 5. Per germline, CDR1 SGHTA and CDR2 FQGNSA. The chain's CDR3 is CASSDRVRQETQYF. The CDR3 DNA reads as TGTGCCAGCAGCGACAGGGTGCGGCAAGAGACCCAGTACTTC.

The chain couples TRBV11-3 to TRBJ2-1; TRBD2 might be the D (6 bases). The ends were cut back, 5 bases at V and 4 bases at J, with 15 bases in the middle. The CDR3 covers 15 residues. Looked up from germline, CDR1 is SGHNT and CDR2 is YENEEA. This CDR3 reads CASSLGRGPYNEQFF. The CDR3 nucleotides read TGTGCCAGCAGCCTGGGGCGGGGACCTTACAATGAGCAGTTCTTC.